This T cell receptor beta chain came from a study of CD8 T cells in ankylosing spondylitis (dated by TCRdb to about 2017). Study-wide context: To find TCR variants linked to disease, the study profiled T cell receptor beta repertoires in ankylosing spondylitis patients and healthy donors. Peripheral blood samples were taken, and synovial fluid was additionally collected from ankylosing spondylitis patients. The full study cohort comprised around 25 ankylosing spondylitis patients and 85 to 120 healthy donors.

This clonotype was seen at least ten times. The antigen it binds to is not known. Per-base quality was not reported, and no clone a single base away is much larger than it. The germline V gene encodes CDR1 SQVTM and CDR2 ANQGSEA. V is reduced by 6 bases and J by 8 bases, leaving a spacing of 19 bases between them. The cysteine opens and the phenylalanine closes a CDR3 of 13 amino acids. The read is trimmed to its CDR3 DNA, 39 bases read in frame from base 1. Overall study outcomes, separate from this receptor: A TCR beta motif made up of several highly homologous amino acid variants appeared to be characteristic of blood from ankylosing spondylitis patients. Significant enrichment of the disease-linked clones was reported in matched synovial fluid samples from ankylosing spondylitis patients. The disease-linked clones had a CD8+ phenotype and were found at relatively low frequencies in peripheral blood. Some TCR beta motif variants had previously been reported in synovial fluid and blood of reactive arthritis patients, which suggested common disease-initiation mechanisms.

TCRdb lists the instrument as Illumina HiSeq 2500. Quantitative 5'-RACE with molecular barcodes was used to prepare TCR beta libraries. The published analysis was carried out like this. A new computational method based on a probabilistic model of VDJ rearrangement was used to identify disease-linked TCR variants. The public reads were reprocessed in TCRdb via fastp at Q25 and MiXCR, keeping in-frame beta chains. Here each entry gathers all rows of one CDR3 protein and keeps the most common genes and DNA. Here the V and J calls rest on TCRdb's processing, not on the authors' analysis. The sample table shows under 300,000 distinct CDR3 sequences, and approximately 12% are seen once. The top ten clonotypes cover roughly 6.8% of the sample.

The origin of this receptor is a male donor with ankylosing spondylitis or in good health (not recorded which). The chain uses TRBV29-1 and TRBJ1-2; the D gene cannot be resolved reliably. Specimen: blood, either unsorted or a sorted T cell fraction (not recorded which). The CDR3 here reads CSVGPQDGGGYTF. The nucleotides are TGCAGCGTCGGCCCCCAGGACGGTGGGGGCTACACCTTC.